This T cell receptor (beta chain) is drawn from a study of T cells expressing NK-cell markers. Study outcomes and limitations: Dominant NKG2C+ clonotypes accounted for roughly 1.0-7.0% of CD8+ T cells in about 6 donors.

The CDR3 totals 14 residues. Germline V gene data show CDR1 as DFQATT and CDR2 as SNEGSKA (reference sequence). In regard to this clonotype: Antigen: not known.

TCRdb reprocessed the 5' RACE reads, with one entry per CDR3 protein and no DNA. The record lists roughly 180,000 distinct CDR3 sequences, of which the ten most abundant hold around 20%. The sequenced sample was blood T cells: a sorted CD56 or NKG2C T cell subset, CD4+ or CD8+ T cells, or bulk PBMC T cells (not recorded which). This chain links TRBV20-1 with TRBJ2-4; TCRdb's D call, TRBD2, is unchecked because there is no DNA. The source is a woman aged 18-69 years in good health. CDR3: CSARVGLGQNIQYF.